The 23 T cell receptor beta chains in this list originate from one sample, sequenced in a study of blood T cell repertoires in COVID-19. Sequencing was performed with immunoSEQ multiplex PCR; in TCRdb, only in-frame clones are kept and a portion is missing. The table lists 130,000 or so clones, 86% of them singletons. Sequenced input: peripheral blood. Receptor source: a man aged 40-49 years with acute or convalescent COVID-19.

The CDR3 DNA is TGTGCCAGCAGCTTCGTTCGGGGGACCCTCTATGGCTACACCTTC. It encodes CASSFVRGTLYGYTF. The chain joins TRBV7-9 to TRBJ1-2; possible D gene TRBD1, 5 bases. Germline CDR1 is SEHNR and CDR2 is FQNEAQ (reference sequence). CDR3 length: 15 amino acids. Trimming took off 3 bases at V and 4 bases at J, with 15 bases between the two ends.

The V call is TRBV30, the J call TRBJ1-2, with 7 bases matching TRBD1. The V gene's germline CDR1 is GTSNPN and CDR2 SVGIG (reference sequence). After removal of 0 bases from V and 5 bases from J, the junction contained 9 bases not matched to a gene. The CDR3 has 15 residues. CDR3 sequence (DNA): TGTGCCTGGAGTGTAAGCCCGACAGGGCCGTATGGCTACACCTTC. It translates to CAWSVSPTGPYGYTF.

V usage is TRBV2 and J usage is TRBJ2-2; 8 nucleotides align to TRBD2. V lost 1 base to trimming and J lost 0 bases; unmatched junction nucleotides: 7. The CDR3 extends over 18 amino acids. Germline lookup yields CDR1 SNHLY and CDR2 FYNNEI. In DNA, the CDR3 is TGTGCCAGCAGTGAAGGACGGGGGGGTTGGACGAACACCGGGGAGCTGTTTTTT. Its translation: CASSEGRGGWTNTGELFF. Looking up the rest from reference TRBV2 and TRBJ2-2 gives the full variable domain: EPEVTQTPSHQVTQMGQEVILRCVPISNHLYFYWYRQILGQKVEFLVSFYNNEISEKSEIFDDQFSVERPDGSNFTLKIRSTKLEDSAMYFCASSEGRGGWTNTGELFFGEGSRLTVL.

The V gene is TRBV9, the J gene TRBJ2-1, with D possibly TRBD2 on 5 matching bases. CDR1 SGDLS and CDR2 YYNGEE come from the germline V gene. The V end lost 0 bases, the J end lost 3 bases, and 7 bases lay between the germline ends. CDR3 length: 14 residues. Here the CDR3 reads CASSVAGNYNEQFF. CDR3 in DNA: TGTGCCAGCAGCGTAGCGGGGAACTACAATGAGCAGTTCTTC.

This chain connects TRBV19 to TRBJ2-2, with 9 bases fitting TRBD2. The CDR3 is 16 amino acids. Germline assignment: CDR1 LNHDA and CDR2 SQIVND (reference sequence). Losses at the gene ends were 0 bases for V and 5 bases for J; bases not matched to a gene: 4. CDR3 region: CASSIESSGVTGELFF. In nucleotides, the CDR3 is TGTGCCAGTAGTATAGAGTCTAGCGGGGTGACCGGGGAGCTGTTTTTT.

This chain links TRBV6-5 with TRBJ2-3; tentatively, D is TRBD1 (5 bases). The CDR3 is made up of 13 amino acids. V was shortened by 6 bases and J by 3 bases, with 10 bases between the two germline ends. CDR1 is MNHEY, CDR2 SVGAGI, per germline. The CDR3 spells CASRVGPTDTQYF. The CDR3 DNA reads TGTGCCAGCAGGGTGGGGCCGACAGATACGCAGTATTTT.

The chain uses TRBV7-2 and TRBJ1-1; 8 bases match TRBD1. Germline values: CDR1 SGHTA, CDR2 FQGNSA. After removal of 0 bases from V and 3 bases from J, the junction contained 6 bases not matched to a gene. CDR3 length: 16 amino acids. The CDR3 sequence: CASSLAAGGYDTEAFF. For the CDR3, the DNA is TGTGCCAGCAGCTTAGCGGCAGGGGGCTATGACACTGAAGCTTTCTTT.

This chain connects TRBV21-1 to TRBJ1-3; TRBD1, the table's D call, lacks a check against the DNA. TRBV21-1 is designated a pseudogene. CDR3 length: 14 amino acids. CDR3 DNA sequence: TGTGCCAGCAGCAAATCAGACAAGGGAAACACCATATATTTT. As protein: CASSKSDKGNTIYF.

Only one count was recorded for this clone. The J gene is TRBJ1-4, the V gene TRBV5-6, with 7 bases lining up with TRBD1. The CDR3 has 15 residues. Germline-derived CDR1 and CDR2 are SGHDT and YYEEEE. The V and J ends lost 4 bases and 5 bases, in that order; junction bases with no gene match: 8. Here the CDR3 DNA reads TGTGCCAGCAGCCCGCCGGACAGGAAAAATGAAAAACTGTTTTTT. Translating it yields CASSPPDRKNEKLFF.

V usage is TRBV20-1 and J usage is TRBJ1-5; TRBD1 matches 9 bases. The CDR3 runs 19 residues. Germline V CDR1 and CDR2: DFQATT, SNEGSKA (reference sequence). The trim removed 3 bases at V and 3 bases at J, leaving 18 bases unmatched. CDR3 sequence reads: CSASKSRDREIMANQPQHF. The DNA of the CDR3 is TGCAGTGCTAGTAAGAGTCGGGACAGGGAGATTATGGCCAATCAGCCCCAGCATTTT.

This sequence joins TRBV7-2 and TRBJ2-7; 9 bases line up with TRBD1. Germline V gene sequence: CDR1 SGHTA, CDR2 FQGNSA. The V and J ends lost 0 bases and 9 bases, in that order; junction bases with no gene match: 3. This CDR3 comprises 13 residues. The CDR3 bases are TGTGCCAGCAGCTTAGCGGGACAGGGAGGGCAGTACTTC. It encodes CASSLAGQGGQYF.

This chain connects TRBV9 to TRBJ1-1, with 9 positions matching TRBD1. Germline CDR1 reads SGDLS; CDR2 reads YYNGEE. This CDR3 has 15 amino acids. After removal of 3 bases from V and 5 bases from J, the junction contained 8 bases not matched to a gene. CDR3 amino acids: CASSAGTGRPTEAFF. As DNA, the CDR3 is TGTGCCAGCAGCGCCGGGACAGGGCGTCCAACTGAAGCTTTCTTT.

The chain recombines TRBV5-1 with TRBJ2-2, with 8 bases that match TRBD1. V shed 0 bases, J shed 5 bases, and the junction held 9 bases outside the gene matches. Looked up from germline, CDR1 is SGHRS and CDR2 is YFSETQ. The CDR3 spans 17 residues. The CDR3 loop reads CASSLAWARGQTGELFF. In DNA form, the CDR3 reads TGCGCCAGCAGCTTGGCCTGGGCCAGGGGGCAAACCGGGGAGCTGTTTTTT.

This clone showed up just a few times. This chain uses TRBV27 with TRBJ2-2; TRBD1 matches at 8 bases. The junction had 7 bases not matched to a gene; V was cut back by 3 bases and J by 7 bases. This CDR3 is 15 amino acids long. The germline V gene has CDR1 MNHEY and CDR2 SMNVEV (reference sequence). CDR3 in amino acids: CASSFGQGGIGELFF. CDR3 DNA: TGTGCCAGCAGTTTCGGACAGGGCGGGATCGGGGAGCTGTTTTTT.

The chain employs TRBV5-6 and TRBJ1-2; no clear D gene. The germline V gene has CDR1 SGHDT and CDR2 YYEEEE. V was pared by 1 base and J by 8 bases, with 15 bases between. CDR3 length: 14 amino acids. CDR3 coding DNA: TGTGCCAGCAGCTTGAAAGCAGGCGGGAGGGGCTACACCTTC. Translating it yields CASSLKAGGRGYTF. The full variable domain, with the rest looked up from reference TRBV5-6 and TRBJ1-2, is DAGVTQSPTHLIKTRGQQVTLRCSPKSGHDTVSWYQQALGQGPQFIFQYYEEEERQRGNFPDRFSGHQFPNYSSELNVNALLLGDSALYLCASSLKAGGRGYTFGSGTRLTVV.

The rearrangement uses TRBV6-4 and TRBJ2-2; perhaps TRBD2 as D (5 bases). Per the germline V gene, CDR1 is MRHNA and CDR2 is SNTAGT. The V and J ends lost 4 bases and 2 bases respectively, with 8 bases between them. The CDR3 has 14 residues. DNA for the CDR3: TGTGCCAGCAGTGTCGGAGGAAACACCGGGGAGCTGTTTTTT. Translating gives CASSVGGNTGELFF.

This CDR3 is CASSTIRAPRGTEAFF. CDR3 DNA sequence: TGTGCCAGTAGTACAATTCGGGCCCCCCGGGGCACTGAAGCTTTCTTT. The rearrangement uses TRBV19 and TRBJ1-1; D gene ambiguous. Germline assignment: CDR1 LNHDA and CDR2 SQIVND (reference sequence). This CDR3 has 16 residues. Trimming removed 4 bases from V and 4 bases from J, with 19 bases in between.

The J gene is TRBJ2-7, the V gene TRBV5-1; TRBD1 matches at 7 bases. V shed 3 bases and J 2 bases; nucleotides not matched to a gene: 8. The CDR3 runs 15 residues. CDR1 SGHRS and CDR2 YFSETQ come from the germline V gene. The CDR3 coding sequence is TGCGCCAGCAGCTGGACACAGGGGACCACCTACGAGCAGTACTTC. The encoded protein is CASSWTQGTTYEQYF.

The chain joins TRBV15 to TRBJ2-1; D call uncertain. Trimming left V 0 bases short and J 8 bases short, with 11 bases between. The CDR3 has 14 residues. Germline assignment: CDR1 LNHNV and CDR2 YYDKDF (reference sequence). The CDR3 is CATSREAQIDEQFF. In DNA form, the CDR3 reads TGTGCCACCAGCAGAGAGGCCCAGATCGATGAGCAGTTCTTC. Combining the CDR3 with reference TRBV15 and TRBJ2-1 gives the whole variable domain DAMVIQNPRYQVTQFGKPVTLSCSQTLNHNVMYWYQQKSSQAPKLLFHYYDKDFNNEADTPDNFQSRRPNTSFCFLDIRSPGLGDTAMYLCATSREAQIDEQFFGPGTRLTVL.

Only a few counts were recorded for this clone. The chain couples TRBV4-3 to TRBJ2-6; 8 nucleotides match TRBD2. Germline-derived CDR1 and CDR2 are LGHNA and YSLEER. Trimming removed 1 base from V and 0 bases from J; junction bases left unmatched: 2. CDR3 length equals 17 residues. In nucleotides, the CDR3 is TGCGCCAGCAGCCAAGTCACTAGCGGCTCTGGGGCCAACGTCCTGACTTTC. It translates to CASSQVTSGSGANVLTF.

The chain uses TRBV30 and TRBJ1-2; 7 nucleotides agree with TRBD1. The CDR3 has 14 amino acids. Looked up from germline, CDR1 is GTSNPN and CDR2 is SVGIG (reference sequence). With V trimmed by 0 bases and J by 5 bases, 6 bases remained unmatched. The CDR3 sequence is CAWSVGGQQYGYTF. The CDR3 nucleotides are TGTGCCTGGAGTGTAGGGGGACAGCAATATGGCTACACCTTC. Full variable domain (missing parts from reference TRBV30 and TRBJ1-2): SQTIHQWPATLVQPVGSPLSLECTVEGTSNPNLYWYRQAAGRGLQLLFYSVGIGQISSEVPQNLSASRPQDRQFILSSKKLLLSDSGFYLCAWSVGGQQYGYTFGSGTRLTVV.

This chain links TRBV9 with TRBJ2-3; 14 bases are a match to TRBD2. The CDR3 sequence is 16 residues long. Per the germline V gene, CDR1 is SGDLS and CDR2 is YYNGEE. The V gene end was trimmed by 2 bases and the J gene end by 3 bases; junction bases not matched to a gene: 2. CDR3 loop: CASSVTSGRATDTQYF. DNA of the CDR3: TGTGCCAGCAGCGTGACTAGCGGGAGGGCAACAGATACGCAGTATTTT.

The rearrangement joins TRBV5-5 to TRBJ1-5; TRBD1 matches 7 bases. Germline V gene sequence: CDR1 SGHKS, CDR2 YYEKEE (reference sequence). V was pared by 4 bases and J by 0 bases, with 7 bases of the junction left unmatched. The length of the CDR3 is 16 residues. CDR3 in amino acids: CASSPRTGDSNQPQHF. The CDR3 region has the DNA TGTGCCAGCAGCCCAAGGACAGGAGATAGCAATCAGCCCCAGCATTTT.